The 15 T cell receptor beta chains below were found in one sample sequenced in a study of vaccination and CD4 T cells after COVID-19. Antigens for these TCRs are unknown. The study sequenced cultured CD4+ T cell DNA using the Oncomine TCR Beta short-read assay. TCRdb reanalysed the PCR reads using MiXCR and keeps one entry per CDR3 protein. The table lists about 20,000 distinct CDR3 sequences, roughly two thirds of them singletons. Documented treatment: approximately nine-day PBMC culture with coronavirus spike peptide pools or control peptides (ViraFEST assay). The sample was CD4+ T cells from blood, cultured in vitro. The receptors stem from a human donor who had recovered from COVID-19.

The chain couples TRBV27 to TRBJ1-1; TRBD1 aligns across 9 bases. CDR1 is MNHEY, CDR2 SMNVEV, per germline (reference sequence). The CDR3 has 17 residues. J lost 0 bases, V lost 5 bases, and 10 bases had no gene match. In nucleotides, the CDR3 is TGTGCCAGCAGTCCACAGGGGGCCCTCCTCATGAACACTGAAGCTTTCTTT. It yields the protein CASSPQGALLMNTEAFF.

The CDR3 loop reads CASSKGASYEQYF. The CDR3 region has the DNA TGTGCCAGTAGTAAGGGGGCCTCCTACGAGCAGTACTTC. V usage is TRBV19 and J usage is TRBJ2-7; 7 bases match TRBD1. CDR1 and CDR2 (germline): LNHDA, SQIVND (reference sequence). Trimming cost V 4 bases and J 0 bases; bases outside gene matches: 0. CDR3 length: 13 residues. Full variable domain (outside the CDR3, taken from reference TRBV19 and TRBJ2-7): DGGITQSPKYLFRKEGQNVTLSCEQNLNHDAMYWYRQDPGQGLRLIYYSQIVNDFQKGDIAEGYSVSREKKESFPLTVTSAQKNPTAFYLCASSKGASYEQYFGPGTRLTVT.

This clonotype has a handful of counts. The rearrangement joins TRBV4-3 to TRBJ1-1; D remains ambiguous. The V end was cut by 3 bases, the J end by 5 bases, with 13 bases between. The CDR3 length is 14 residues. Germline values: CDR1 LGHNA, CDR2 YSLEER. The CDR3: CASSQWTRLTEAFF. Here the CDR3 DNA reads TGCGCCAGCAGCCAGTGGACCCGGTTAACTGAAGCTTTCTTT.

The table lists this clonotype with a few counts. This chain uses TRBV21-1 with TRBJ2-5; the listed D gene, TRBD1, was not tested against the DNA. TRBV21-1 is annotated as a pseudogene. This CDR3 has 16 amino acids. CDR3 amino acids: CASSTRGEGQGQTQYF. CDR3 sequence (DNA): TGTGCCAGCAGCACCCGAGGCGAGGGACAGGGGCAGACCCAGTACTTC.

V is TRBV6-1 and J is TRBJ2-2; 9 nucleotides agree with TRBD1. Germline V CDR1 and CDR2: MNHNS, SASEGT. The CDR3 is 17 amino acids. V was pared by 5 bases and J by 5 bases, with 12 bases of the junction left unmatched. Here the CDR3 reads CASSTSGTGLYTGELFF. The CDR3 DNA reads as TGTGCCAGCAGTACCTCTGGGACAGGGTTGTATACCGGGGAGCTGTTTTTT.

The rearrangement links TRBV18 to TRBJ1-2, with D hard to call. Trimming removed 2 bases from V and 2 bases from J, with 6 bases in between. CDR3 length: 13 amino acids. Germline V lookup: CDR1 KGHSH, CDR2 LQKENI. CDR3 DNA sequence: TGTGCCAGCTCACCATTGGAGAACTATGGCTACACCTTC. Translating gives CASSPLENYGYTF.

Within the sample, this clonotype is medium-sized. The chain combines TRBV7-8 with TRBJ1-2, with TRBD1 matching over 10 bases. This CDR3 has 21 residues. Germline CDR1 and CDR2: SGHVS and FQNEAQ. The trim removed 1 base at V and 0 bases at J, leaving 17 bases unmatched. The CDR3 coding sequence is TGTGCCAGCAGCTTAGGTCGGACTTCGGGACAGGGGCCAGATTCTAACTATGGCTACACCTTC. Amino acid sequence: CASSLGRTSGQGPDSNYGYTF.

The rearrangement links TRBV19 to TRBJ2-3; no reliable D call. Germline CDR1 reads LNHDA; CDR2 reads SQIVND (reference sequence). Between the trimmed V and J ends, which lost 3 bases and 4 bases, there was a span of 14 bases. The CDR3 covers 15 residues. For the CDR3, the DNA is TGTGCCAGTAGTATGGTAGGGAAGTTTTCAGATACGCAGTATTTT. Translating gives CASSMVGKFSDTQYF.

The genes are TRBV6-2 or TRBV6-3 and TRBJ2-1, with D possibly being TRBD2 (6 bases). The germline V and J ends were trimmed by 8 bases and 4 bases, with 12 bases remaining between them. CDR3 size: 13 residues. CDR1 and CDR2 from the germline V gene are MNHEY and SVGEGT. CDR3 sequence (DNA): TGTGCCAGCGGGCGGGGTCAATACAATGAGCAGTTCTTC. This gives the protein CASGRGQYNEQFF.

This clonotype was counted a single time. This sequence joins TRBV20-1 and TRBJ1-1; 7 positions match TRBD1. The CDR3 totals 15 residues. Germline V lookup: CDR1 DFQATT, CDR2 SNEGSKA (reference sequence). Germline trimming cut 6 bases from V and 5 bases from J; bases unmatched to any gene: 15. Written as DNA, the CDR3 is TGCAGTGCCAAGAGAAACAGGGGATCGGGGACTGAAGCTTTCTTT. Translation: CSAKRNRGSGTEAFF.

The V call is TRBV24-1, the J call TRBJ2-2; TRBD1 aligns across 8 bases. Losses at the gene ends were 4 bases for V and 13 bases for J; bases not matched to a gene: 13. There are 15 residues in the CDR3. The germline CDR1 and CDR2 sequences are KGHDR and SFDVKD. CDR3 amino acids: CATSDPGQGIGVLFF. CDR3 nucleotides: TGTGCCACCAGTGACCCCGGACAGGGTATAGGCGTGCTGTTTTTT.

This clonotype was seen a few times. The genes are TRBV7-2 and TRBJ1-1; D call uncertain. V dropped 3 bases and J dropped 3 bases, with 5 bases sitting between them. The germline V gene encodes CDR1 SGHTA and CDR2 FQGNSA. The CDR3 totals 12 residues. The CDR3 is CASSFLHTEAFF. The CDR3 coding sequence is TGTGCCAGCAGCTTCCTACACACTGAAGCTTTCTTT.

Only a few counts were recorded for this clonotype. V is TRBV20-1 and J is TRBJ2-3, with 11 nucleotides matching TRBD2. V shed 3 bases, J shed 3 bases, and the junction held 8 bases outside the gene matches. CDR1 is DFQATT, CDR2 SNEGSKA, per germline (reference sequence). The CDR3 is 16 residues long. The CDR3 region has the DNA TGCAGTGCTAGGGATAGCGGGAGGGCCATGACAGATACGCAGTATTTT. It translates to CSARDSGRAMTDTQYF.

The rearrangement joins TRBV5-3 to TRBJ1-3; D gene ambiguous. TRBV5-3 is an ORF; its function is uncertain. The CDR3 extends over 11 amino acids. Trimming shortened V by 9 bases and J by 0 bases, and 4 bases separated the two germline ends. The CDR3 sequence: CATISGNTIYF. CDR3 DNA: TGTGCCACCATCTCTGGAAACACCATATATTTT.

This clonotype was found a few times. The chain carries TRBV6-1 and TRBJ1-1; D unclear. V lost 4 bases and J 4 bases, leaving 10 bases between the germline ends. CDR3 size: 13 residues. Germline V gene data show CDR1 as MNHNS and CDR2 as SASEGT. The CDR3, as DNA: TGTGCCAGCAGTGTGGGTGGGTTCACTGAAGCTTTCTTT. This encodes CASSVGGFTEAFF.